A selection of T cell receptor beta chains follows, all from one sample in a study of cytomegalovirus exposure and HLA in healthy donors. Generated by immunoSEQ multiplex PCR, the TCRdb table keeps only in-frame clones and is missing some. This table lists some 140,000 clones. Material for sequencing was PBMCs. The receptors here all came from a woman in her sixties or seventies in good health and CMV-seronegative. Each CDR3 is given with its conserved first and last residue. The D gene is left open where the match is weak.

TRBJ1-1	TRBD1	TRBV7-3	CASSLARGSTEAFF	TGTGCCAGCAGCTTAGCCAGGGGGAGCACTGAAGCTTTCTTT
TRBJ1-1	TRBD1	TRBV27	CASSPNVGTGNTEAFF	TGTGCCAGCAGTCCTAACGTTGGGACAGGCAACACTGAAGCTTTCTTT
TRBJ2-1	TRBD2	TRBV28	CASRSTSGRAEQFF	TGTGCCAGCAGATCCACTAGCGGGAGGGCTGAACAGTTCTTC
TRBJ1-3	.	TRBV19	CASKEGPGDTIYF	TGTGCCAGTAAGGAGGGCCCCGGGGACACCATATATTTT
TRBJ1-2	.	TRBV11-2	CASSLGAGYTF	TGTGCCAGCAGCTTAGGGGCTGGCTACACCTTC
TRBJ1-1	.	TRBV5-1	CASSSPAGLNTEAFF	TGCGCCAGCAGCTCACCAGCAGGATTGAACACTGAAGCTTTCTTT
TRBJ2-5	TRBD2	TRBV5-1	CASSSRGGETQYF	TGCGCCAGCAGCTCGAGGGGAGGGGAGACCCAGTACTTC
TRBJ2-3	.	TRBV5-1	CASSPRGGRGSQDTQYF	TGCGCCAGCAGCCCACGGGGCGGCAGGGGCTCCCAGGATACGCAGTATTTT
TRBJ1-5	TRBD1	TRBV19	CASRGGQGGNQPQHF	TGTGCCAGTAGGGGCGGACAGGGTGGGAATCAGCCCCAGCATTTT
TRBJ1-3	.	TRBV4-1	CASSQDELYSGNTIYF	TGCGCCAGCAGCCAAGATGAACTCTACTCTGGAAACACCATATATTTT
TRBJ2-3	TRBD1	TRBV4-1	CASSHSGQPTGTDTQYF	TGCGCCAGCAGCCACTCGGGACAGCCGACCGGCACAGATACGCAGTATTTT
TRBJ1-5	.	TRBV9	CASSTDRESNQPQHF	TGTGCCAGCAGCACAGACCGGGAGAGCAATCAGCCCCAGCATTTT
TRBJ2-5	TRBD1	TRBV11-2	CASRTTGSETQYF	TGTGCCAGCAGAACGACAGGGTCGGAGACCCAGTACTTC
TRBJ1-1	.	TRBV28	CASSLSPRVLGAFF	TGTGCCAGCAGTTTATCCCCACGGGTCCTAGGAGCTTTCTTT
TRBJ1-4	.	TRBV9	CASSVGGGSTTNEKLFF	TGTGCCAGCAGCGTAGGTGGAGGAAGCACGACTAATGAAAAACTGTTTTTT
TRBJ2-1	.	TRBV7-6	CASSHRESVHEQFF	TGTGCCAGCAGCCACAGGGAATCCGTCCATGAGCAGTTCTTC
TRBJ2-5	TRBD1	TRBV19	CARGDRGRPETQYF	TGTGCCAGAGGGGACAGGGGCCGCCCGGAGACCCAGTACTTC
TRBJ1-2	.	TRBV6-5	CASSSEGQNYGYTF	TGTGCCAGCAGTTCCGAGGGCCAGAACTATGGCTACACCTTC
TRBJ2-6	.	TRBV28	CASSSYRESGANVLTF	TGTGCCAGCAGTTCGTACAGGGAAAGTGGGGCCAACGTCCTGACTTTC
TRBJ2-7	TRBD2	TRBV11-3	CASSLAASGSAQGPYEQYF	TGTGCCAGCAGCTTAGCTGCTAGCGGGAGCGCACAAGGCCCCTACGAGCAGTACTTC